Included here is one T cell receptor beta chain sequence, with context. No antigen is known for it. Clones were sequenced by immunoSEQ multiplex PCR, and TCRdb holds only the in-frame ones, with some missing. This sample yields 30,000 to 40,000 clones, of which around four fifths are seen a single time; 20% to 30% belongs to the top ten. The CDR3 consists of 12 residues. The V end was cut by 6 bases, the J end by 7 bases, with 13 bases between. Germline assignment: CDR1 MDHEN and CDR2 SYDVKM. This entry is derived from a study of OX40 agonist ivuxolimab in advanced cancers. Overall study results and limits: Patients who responded partially at 0.1-3.0 mg/kg showed clonal expansion ranking among the lowest.

Sequenced here: CD4+ or CD8+ T cells sorted from blood, sampled in a trial of the OX40 agonist ivuxolimab. The sequence was collected from an adult with an advanced solid tumor such as melanoma, head and neck, liver or kidney cancer. The chain links TRBV28 to TRBJ2-7; D ambiguous. The CDR3 coding sequence is TGTGCCAGCAGGTCCGGCTTATGGGAGCAGTACTTC. The encoded protein is CASRSGLWEQYF.